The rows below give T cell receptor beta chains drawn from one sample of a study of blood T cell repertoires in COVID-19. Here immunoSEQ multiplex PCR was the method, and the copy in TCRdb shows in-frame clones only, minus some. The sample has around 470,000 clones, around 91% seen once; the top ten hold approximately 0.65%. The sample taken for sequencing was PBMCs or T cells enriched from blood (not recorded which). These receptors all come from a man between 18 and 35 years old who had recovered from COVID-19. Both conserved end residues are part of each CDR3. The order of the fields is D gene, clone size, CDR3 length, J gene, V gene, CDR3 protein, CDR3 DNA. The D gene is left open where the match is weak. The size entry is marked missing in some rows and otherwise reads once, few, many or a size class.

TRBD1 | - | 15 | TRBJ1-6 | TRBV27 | CASKQQGQVNSPLHF | TGTGCCAGCAAACAGCAGGGACAGGTGAATTCACCCCTCCACTTT
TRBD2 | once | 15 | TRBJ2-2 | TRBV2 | CASGTSGEDTGELFF | TGTGCCAGCGGGACTAGCGGGGAGGACACCGGGGAGCTGTTTTTT
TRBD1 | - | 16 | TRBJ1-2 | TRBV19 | CASSTYRQGANYGYTF | TGTGCCAGTAGTACCTATCGACAGGGGGCAAACTATGGCTACACCTTC
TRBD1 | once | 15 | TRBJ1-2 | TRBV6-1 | CASSEAGTGNYGYTF | TGTGCCAGCAGTGAAGCTGGGACAGGGAACTATGGCTACACCTTC
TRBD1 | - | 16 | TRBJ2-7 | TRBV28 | CASSLAAGQGFYEQYF | TGTGCCAGCAGTTTGGCGGCTGGACAGGGGTTTTACGAGCAGTACTTC
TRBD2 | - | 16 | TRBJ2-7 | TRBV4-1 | CASSQEGLAGNYEQYF | TGCGCCAGCAGCCAAGAGGGTCTAGCGGGCAACTACGAGCAGTACTTC
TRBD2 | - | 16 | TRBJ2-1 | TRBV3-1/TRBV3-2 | CASSQDGASGRNEQFF | TGTGCCAGCAGCCAAGATGGGGCTAGCGGGAGAAATGAGCAGTTCTTC
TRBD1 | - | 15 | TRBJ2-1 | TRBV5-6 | CASSLDGTGRPEQFF | TGTGCCAGCAGCTTGGACGGGACAGGGAGGCCTGAGCAGTTCTTC
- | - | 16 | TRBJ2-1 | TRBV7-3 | CASPPPGEADDNEQFF | TGTGCCAGCCCCCCGCCGGGAGAAGCAGACGACAATGAGCAGTTCTTC
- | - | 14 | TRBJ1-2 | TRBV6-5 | CASTSRGLLYGYTF | TGTGCCAGCACCTCTCGAGGACTCCTCTATGGCTACACCTTC
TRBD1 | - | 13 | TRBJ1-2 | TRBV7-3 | CASSQDRMMGYTF | TGTGCCAGCAGCCAGGACAGGATGATGGGCTACACCTTC
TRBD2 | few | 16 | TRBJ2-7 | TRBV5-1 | CASSLAASGSGSEQYF | TGCGCCAGCAGCTTGGCGGCTAGCGGGAGCGGGTCGGAGCAGTACTTC
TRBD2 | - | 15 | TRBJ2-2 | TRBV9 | CASNPGTRKTGELFF | TGTGCCAGTAATCCCGGGACTAGGAAGACCGGGGAGCTGTTTTTT
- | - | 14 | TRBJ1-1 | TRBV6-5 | CASSSTGSNTEAFF | TGTGCCAGCAGTAGTACAGGGTCGAACACTGAAGCTTTCTTT
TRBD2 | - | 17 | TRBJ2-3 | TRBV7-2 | CASSLTSGARGTDTQYF | TGTGCCAGCAGCTTAACTAGCGGGGCCCGGGGCACAGATACGCAGTATTTT
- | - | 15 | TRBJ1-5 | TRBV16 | CASSQGSQGNQPQHF | TGTGCCAGCAGCCAAGGGTCGCAGGGGAATCAGCCCCAGCATTTT
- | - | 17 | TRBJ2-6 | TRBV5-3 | CARSPGHQDSGANVLTF | TGTGCCAGAAGCCCGGGACACCAAGACTCTGGGGCCAACGTCCTGACTTTC
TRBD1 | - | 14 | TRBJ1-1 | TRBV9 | CASSVLTGGTEAFF | TGTGCCAGCAGCGTATTGACAGGGGGAACTGAAGCTTTCTTT
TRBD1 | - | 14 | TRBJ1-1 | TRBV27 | CASSLVLGQGIAFF | TGTGCCAGCAGTTTAGTTTTGGGACAGGGGATAGCTTTCTTT
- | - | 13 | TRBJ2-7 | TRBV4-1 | CASSQGPSYEQYF | TGCGCCAGCAGCCAAGGCCCGAGCTACGAGCAGTACTTC
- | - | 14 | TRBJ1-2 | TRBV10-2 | CASSDRQSVWGYTF | TGCGCCAGCAGTGACCGACAGTCGGTTTGGGGCTACACCTTC
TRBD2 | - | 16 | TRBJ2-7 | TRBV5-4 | CASSAPGLQITYEQYF | TGTGCCAGCAGCGCACCGGGACTACAAATCACCTACGAGCAGTACTTC
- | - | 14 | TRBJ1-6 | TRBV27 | CASSFGRVNSPLHF | TGTGCCAGCAGTTTCGGCCGGGTAAATTCACCCCTCCACTTT
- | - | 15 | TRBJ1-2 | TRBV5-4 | CASRDPKATGYGYTF | TGTGCCAGCCGGGACCCGAAGGCGACAGGATATGGCTACACCTTC
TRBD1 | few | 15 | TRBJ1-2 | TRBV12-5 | CASGSPDRGIYGYTF | TGTGCTAGTGGTAGCCCAGACAGGGGCATCTATGGCTACACCTTC
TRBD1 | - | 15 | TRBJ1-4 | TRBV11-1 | CASSRPGQVNEKLFF | TGTGCCAGCAGCCGACCGGGACAGGTGAATGAAAAACTGTTTTTT
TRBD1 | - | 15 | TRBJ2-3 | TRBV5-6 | CASSLRTGGADTQYF | TGTGCCAGCAGCCTCAGAACAGGGGGCGCAGATACGCAGTATTTT
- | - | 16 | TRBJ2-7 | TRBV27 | CASSFLRAGSSYEQYF | TGTGCCAGCAGTTTCTTACGGGCGGGGTCCTCCTACGAGCAGTACTTC
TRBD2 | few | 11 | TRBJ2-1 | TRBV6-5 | CATMRGNEQFF | TGTGCCACCATGCGGGGGAATGAGCAGTTCTTC
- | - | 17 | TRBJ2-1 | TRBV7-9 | CASSRLRGSGSYNEQFF | TGTGCCAGCAGCCGCCTTCGGGGTAGCGGTTCCTACAATGAGCAGTTCTTC
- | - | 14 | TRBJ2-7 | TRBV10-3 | CAISEGGGAYEQYF | TGTGCCATCAGTGAGGGCGGTGGGGCGTACGAGCAGTACTTC
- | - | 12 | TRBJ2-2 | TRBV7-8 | CARGGNTGELFF | TGTGCCAGGGGAGGAAACACCGGGGAGCTGTTTTTT
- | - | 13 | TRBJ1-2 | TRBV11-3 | CASSPDSNYGYTF | TGTGCCAGCAGCCCGGACAGTAACTATGGCTACACCTTC
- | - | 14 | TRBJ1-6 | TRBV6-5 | CASTLSGGGSPLHF | TGTGCCAGCACCCTATCGGGGGGCGGGTCACCCCTCCACTTT
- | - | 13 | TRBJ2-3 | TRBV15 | CATSGHRADTQYF | TGTGCCACCAGCGGACATCGGGCCGATACGCAGTATTTT
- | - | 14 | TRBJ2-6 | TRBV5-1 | CASSRGSGANVLTF | TGCGCCAGCAGCAGAGGCTCTGGGGCCAACGTCCTGACTTTC
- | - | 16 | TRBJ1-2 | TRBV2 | CASSELRRQAGYGYTF | TGTGCCAGCAGTGAATTGCGGAGACAGGCCGGCTATGGCTACACCTTC
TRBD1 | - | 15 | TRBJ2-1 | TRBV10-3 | CAISERGTAVNEQFF | TGTGCCATCAGTGAGAGAGGGACAGCCGTGAATGAGCAGTTCTTC
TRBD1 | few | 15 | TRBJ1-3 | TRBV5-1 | CASSLGTAKGNTIYF | TGCGCCAGCAGCCTGGGGACAGCGAAGGGAAACACCATATATTTT
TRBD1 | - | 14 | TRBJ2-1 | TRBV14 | CASSLPGQGTEQFF | TGTGCCAGCAGCCTACCGGGACAGGGCACTGAGCAGTTCTTC
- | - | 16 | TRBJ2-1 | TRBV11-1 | CASSFSTGNSYNEQFF | TGTGCCAGCAGCTTCTCGACAGGAAACTCCTACAATGAGCAGTTCTTC
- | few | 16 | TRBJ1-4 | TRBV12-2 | CASRLGRTGDNEKLFF | TGTGCAAGTCGCTTAGGGCGGACAGGGGACAATGAAAAACTGTTTTTT
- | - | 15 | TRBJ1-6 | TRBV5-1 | CASSMSGGDNSPLHF | TGCGCCAGCAGCATGTCCGGGGGTGATAATTCACCCCTCCACTTT
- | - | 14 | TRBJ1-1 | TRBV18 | CASSPIRGETEAFF | TGTGCCAGCTCACCTATTAGGGGTGAGACTGAAGCTTTCTTT
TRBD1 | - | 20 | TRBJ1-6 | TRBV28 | CASSRDREEGNGSYNSPLHF | TGTGCCAGCAGTAGGGACAGGGAGGAGGGGAATGGTTCCTATAATTCACCCCTCCACTTT
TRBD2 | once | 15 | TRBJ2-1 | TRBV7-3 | CASSSRLAEYNEQFF | TGTGCCAGCAGCTCTAGACTAGCGGAATACAATGAGCAGTTCTTC
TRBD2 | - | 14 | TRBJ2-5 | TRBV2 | CASSEGLAGLPQYF | TGTGCCAGCAGTGAAGGACTAGCGGGACTCCCCCAGTACTTC
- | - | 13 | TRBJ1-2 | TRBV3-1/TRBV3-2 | CASSSGGAYGYTF | TGTGCCAGCAGCTCCGGGGGAGCCTATGGCTACACCTTC
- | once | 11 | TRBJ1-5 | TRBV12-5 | CASGLNQPQHF | TGTGCTAGTGGTCTTAATCAGCCCCAGCATTTT
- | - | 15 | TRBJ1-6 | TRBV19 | CASRRVERVNSPLHF | TGTGCCAGTAGGCGAGTAGAAAGAGTTAATTCACCCCTCCACTTT
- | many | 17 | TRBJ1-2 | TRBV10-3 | CASGRRARSSSNYGYTF | TGTGCCAGCGGGCGGAGGGCCAGGAGCTCATCTAACTATGGCTACACCTTC
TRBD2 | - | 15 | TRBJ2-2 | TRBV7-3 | CASMEAGGNTGELFF | TGTGCCAGCATGGAAGCGGGAGGAAACACCGGGGAGCTGTTTTTT
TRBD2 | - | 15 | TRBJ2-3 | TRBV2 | CASNLAGPSTDTQYF | TGTGCCAGCAACTTAGCGGGACCAAGCACAGATACGCAGTATTTT